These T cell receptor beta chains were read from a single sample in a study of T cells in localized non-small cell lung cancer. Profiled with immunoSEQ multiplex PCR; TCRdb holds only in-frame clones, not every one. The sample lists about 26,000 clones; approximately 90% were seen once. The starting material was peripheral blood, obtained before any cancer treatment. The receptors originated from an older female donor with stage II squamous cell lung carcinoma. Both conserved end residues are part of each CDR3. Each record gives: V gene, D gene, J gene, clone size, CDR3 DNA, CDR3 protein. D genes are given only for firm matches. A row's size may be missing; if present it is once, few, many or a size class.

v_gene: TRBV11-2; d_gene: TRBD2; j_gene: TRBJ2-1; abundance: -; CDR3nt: TGTGCCAGCAGCCTCCAGTACCGTAGCGGGAGCAATGAGCAGTTCTTC; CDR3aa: CASSLQYRSGSNEQFF
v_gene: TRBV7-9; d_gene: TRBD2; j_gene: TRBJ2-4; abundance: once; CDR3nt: TGTGCCAGCAGCCGTAGCGGGGGGCTAGCCAAAAACATTCAGTACTTC; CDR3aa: CASSRSGGLAKNIQYF
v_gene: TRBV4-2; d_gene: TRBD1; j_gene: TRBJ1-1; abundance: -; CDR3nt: TGTGCCAGCAGCCAAACCCCGGGACAGACCCCGAACACTGAAGCTTTCTTT; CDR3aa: CASSQTPGQTPNTEAFF
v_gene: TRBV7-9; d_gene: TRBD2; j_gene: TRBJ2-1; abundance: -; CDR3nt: TGTGCCAGCAGCACTAGCGGGGACAATGAGCAGTTCTTC; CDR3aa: CASSTSGDNEQFF
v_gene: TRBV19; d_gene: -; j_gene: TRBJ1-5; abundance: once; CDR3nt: TGTGCCAGTAGTATAGATCTCGGGTGGGGTAGGTATAGCAATCAGCCCCAGCATTTT; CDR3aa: CASSIDLGWGRYSNQPQHF
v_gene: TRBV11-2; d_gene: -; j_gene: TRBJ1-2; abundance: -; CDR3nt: TGTGCCAGCAGCTTAGTCGCCTATGGGGACTATGGCTACACCTTC; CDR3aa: CASSLVAYGDYGYTF
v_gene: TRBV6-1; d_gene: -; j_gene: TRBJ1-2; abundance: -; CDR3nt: TGTGCCAGCAGGAGGCCGGCCATCGGTGGCTACACCTTC; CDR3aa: CASRRPAIGGYTF
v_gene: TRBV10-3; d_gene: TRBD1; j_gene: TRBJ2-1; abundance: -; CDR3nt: TGTGCCATCAGCCCGGGACAGGGGAGCGATGAGCAGTTCTTC; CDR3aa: CAISPGQGSDEQFF
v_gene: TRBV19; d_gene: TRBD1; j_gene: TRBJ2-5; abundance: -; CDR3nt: TGTGCCAGTAGTCGGGACAGTTTCCAAGAGACCCAGTACTTC; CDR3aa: CASSRDSFQETQYF
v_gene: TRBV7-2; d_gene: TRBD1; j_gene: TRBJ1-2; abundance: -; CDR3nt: TGTGCCAGCAGCTTAGCCCAGGGGGCCTCCGGCTACACCTTC; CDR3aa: CASSLAQGASGYTF
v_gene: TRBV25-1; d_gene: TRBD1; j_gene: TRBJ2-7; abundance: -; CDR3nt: TGTGCCAGCAGTGAACGGGACAGGGGGAACGAGCAGTACTTC; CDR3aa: CASSERDRGNEQYF
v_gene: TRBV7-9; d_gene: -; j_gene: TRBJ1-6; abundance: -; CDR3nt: TGTGCCAGCAGCTTAGAGAGTAACAATTCACCCCTCCACTTT; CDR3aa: CASSLESNNSPLHF
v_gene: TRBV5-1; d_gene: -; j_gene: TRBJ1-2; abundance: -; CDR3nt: TGCGCCAGCAGCTTGGGGTCAGGCGCGGACTATGGCTACACCTTC; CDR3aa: CASSLGSGADYGYTF
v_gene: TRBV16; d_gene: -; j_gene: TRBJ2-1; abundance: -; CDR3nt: TGTGCCAGCAGCCAGGCTCCGACTCGGACCTTTTACAATGAGCAGTTCTTC; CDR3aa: CASSQAPTRTFYNEQFF
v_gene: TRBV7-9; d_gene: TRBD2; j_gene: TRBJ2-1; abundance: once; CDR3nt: TGTGCCAGCGTACGGGGGGCCTACAATGAGCAGTTCTTC; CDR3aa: CASVRGAYNEQFF
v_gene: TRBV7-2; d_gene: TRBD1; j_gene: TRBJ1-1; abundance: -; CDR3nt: TGTGCCAGCAGCTCGCAGGGGGCCGCTGAAGCTTTCTTT; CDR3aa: CASSSQGAAEAFF
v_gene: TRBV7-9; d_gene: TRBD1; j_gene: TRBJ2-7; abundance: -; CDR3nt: TGTGCCAGCAGCTCCCCGGACAGGGGGCTAAAGGAGCAGTACTTC; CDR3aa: CASSSPDRGLKEQYF
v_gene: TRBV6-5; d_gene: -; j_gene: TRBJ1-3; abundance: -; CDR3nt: TGTGCCAGCAGAGTTACAGGGAGCTCTGGAAACACCATATATTTT; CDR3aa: CASRVTGSSGNTIYF
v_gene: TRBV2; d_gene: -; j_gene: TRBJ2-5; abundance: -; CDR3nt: TGTGCCAGCAAGGAACAAGAGACCCAGTACTTC; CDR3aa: CASKEQETQYF
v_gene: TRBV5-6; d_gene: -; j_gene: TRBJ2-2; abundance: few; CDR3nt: TGTGCCAGCAGCTTGGGTCTAGCGACCGGGGAGCTGTTTTTT; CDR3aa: CASSLGLATGELFF
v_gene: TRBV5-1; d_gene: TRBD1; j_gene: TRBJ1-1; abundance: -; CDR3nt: TGCGCCAGCAGCTTGGGGACAGGGCGTGCAGCTTTCTTT; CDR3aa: CASSLGTGRAAFF
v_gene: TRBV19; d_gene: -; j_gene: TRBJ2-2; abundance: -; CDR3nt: TGTGCCAGTAGTATGGGGTCTGGGGGAATTGCCGGGGAGCTGTTTTTT; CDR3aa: CASSMGSGGIAGELFF
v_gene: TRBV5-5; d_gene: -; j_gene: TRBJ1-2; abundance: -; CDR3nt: TGTGCCAGCAGCTTGAGGACTTCCAACTATGGCTACACCTTC; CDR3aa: CASSLRTSNYGYTF
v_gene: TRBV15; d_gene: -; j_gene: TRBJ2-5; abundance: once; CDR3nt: TGTGCCACCAGCAGAGAAAGCCAGGAGACCCAGTACTTC; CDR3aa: CATSRESQETQYF
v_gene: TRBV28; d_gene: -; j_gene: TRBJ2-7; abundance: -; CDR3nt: TGTGCCAGCAGTTTTTCCTTGGGAAGCTACGAGCAGTACTTC; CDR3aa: CASSFSLGSYEQYF
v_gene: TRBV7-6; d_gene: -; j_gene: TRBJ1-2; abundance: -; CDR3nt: TGTGCCAGCAGCTTGGACACCTATGGCTACACCTTC; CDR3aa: CASSLDTYGYTF
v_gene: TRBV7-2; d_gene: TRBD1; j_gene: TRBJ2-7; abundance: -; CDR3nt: TGTGCCAGCAGCCAAGGGACAGGGTGGCGCGAGCAGTACTTC; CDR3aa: CASSQGTGWREQYF
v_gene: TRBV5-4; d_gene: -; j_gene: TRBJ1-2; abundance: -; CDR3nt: TGTGCCAGCAGCGGGGGAGTATGGTATGGCTACACCTTC; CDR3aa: CASSGGVWYGYTF
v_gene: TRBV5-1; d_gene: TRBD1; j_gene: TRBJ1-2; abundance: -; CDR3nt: TGCGCCAGCAGCTCCCCCACAGGGGGCGATGGCTACACCTTC; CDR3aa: CASSSPTGGDGYTF
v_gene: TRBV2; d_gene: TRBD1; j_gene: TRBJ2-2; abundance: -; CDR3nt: TGTGCCAGCAGTGAACTAGGGGCAGGGGGCACCGGGGAGCTGTTTTTT; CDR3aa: CASSELGAGGTGELFF
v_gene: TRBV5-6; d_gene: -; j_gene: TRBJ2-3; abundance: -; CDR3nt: TGTGCCAGCAGCACGGGGCCCGCGGGTACGCAGTATTTT; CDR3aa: CASSTGPAGTQYF
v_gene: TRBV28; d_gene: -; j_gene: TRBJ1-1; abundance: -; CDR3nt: TGTGCCAGCAGTCCTGGACAGTTCACTGAAGCTTTCTTT; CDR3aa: CASSPGQFTEAFF
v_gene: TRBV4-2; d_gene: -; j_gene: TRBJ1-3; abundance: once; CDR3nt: TGTGCCAGCAGCCCCACCCCGGGAGCGGTTTTTGGAAACACCATATATTTT; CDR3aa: CASSPTPGAVFGNTIYF
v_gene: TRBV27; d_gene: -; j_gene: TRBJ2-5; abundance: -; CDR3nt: TGTGCCAGCAGTTCTGGGGTGGGATTCCAAGAGACCCAGTACTTC; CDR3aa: CASSSGVGFQETQYF
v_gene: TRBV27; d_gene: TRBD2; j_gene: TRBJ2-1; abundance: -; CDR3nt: TGTGCCAGCAGTCCCCGTAGCGGGGCGTTCTACAATGAGCAGTTCTTC; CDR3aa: CASSPRSGAFYNEQFF
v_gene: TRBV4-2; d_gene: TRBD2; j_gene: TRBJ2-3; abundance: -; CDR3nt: TGTGCCAGCAGCCATTTTCTAGCGGGGGCCACAGATACGCAGTATTTT; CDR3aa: CASSHFLAGATDTQYF
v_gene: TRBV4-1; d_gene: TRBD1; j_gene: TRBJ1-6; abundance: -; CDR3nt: TGCGCCAGCAGCCAAATGGGGGGGACAGGGAGCTCCTATAATTCACCCCTCCACTTT; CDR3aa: CASSQMGGTGSSYNSPLHF
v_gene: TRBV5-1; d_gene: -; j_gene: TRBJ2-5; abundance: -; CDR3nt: TGCGCCAGCAGGAGGGGGGGACATCTGGAAGAGACCCAGTACTTC; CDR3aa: CASRRGGHLEETQYF
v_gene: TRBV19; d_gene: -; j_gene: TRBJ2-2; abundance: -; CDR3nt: TGTGCCAGTACCCCATCTGCAGGCGGATTAAGTGACACCGGGGAGCTGTTTTTT; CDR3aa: CASTPSAGGLSDTGELFF
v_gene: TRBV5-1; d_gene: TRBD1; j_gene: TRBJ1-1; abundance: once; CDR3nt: TGCGCCAGCAGCCGACAGGGATCGGACACTGAAGCTTTCTTT; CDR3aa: CASSRQGSDTEAFF
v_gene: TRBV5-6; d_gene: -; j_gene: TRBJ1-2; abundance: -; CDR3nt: TGTGCCAGCAGCCCAGGGACGGCGAGTTACACCTTC; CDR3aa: CASSPGTASYTF
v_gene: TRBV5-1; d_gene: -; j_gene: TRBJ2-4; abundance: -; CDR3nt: TGCGCCAGCAGCTGGACCGGTAAACAGGGTTTCAAAAACATTCAGTACTTC; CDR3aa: CASSWTGKQGFKNIQYF
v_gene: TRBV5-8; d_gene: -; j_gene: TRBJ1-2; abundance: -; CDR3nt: TGTGCCAGCAGCCCCCGCAGCTATGGCTACACCTTC; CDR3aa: CASSPRSYGYTF
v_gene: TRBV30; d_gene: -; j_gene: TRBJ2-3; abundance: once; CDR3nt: TGTGCCTGGAGTGTAGGATCGTCAGATACGCAGTATTTT; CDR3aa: CAWSVGSSDTQYF
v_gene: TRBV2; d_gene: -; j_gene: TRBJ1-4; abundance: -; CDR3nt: TGTGCCAGCAGTGAAGTGTACCCGGGAGAAAAACTGTTTTTT; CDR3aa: CASSEVYPGEKLFF